This T cell receptor (beta chain) was captured in a study of cytomegalovirus exposure and HLA in healthy donors. In the PCR, 60 Vbeta and 13 Jbeta primers were used. The repertoire was sequenced with immunoSEQ multiplex PCR; TCRdb's copy has only in-frame clones and lacks some. The data hold approximately 140,000 clones, with under 70% observed a single time. This clone was counted only a few times. This CDR3 is built from 16 residues. V lost 0 bases, J lost 0 bases, and 6 bases lay in between. The germline V gene has CDR1 MGHDK and CDR2 SYGVNS. This TCR came from an older woman in good health and CMV-seronegative. The specimen sequenced was PBMCs. The chain carries TRBV25-1 and TRBJ2-6; D is unresolved. The CDR3 loop is CASSEYSGSGANVLTF. In DNA form, the CDR3 reads TGTGCCAGCAGTGAATATTCAGGCTCTGGGGCCAACGTCCTGACTTTC.